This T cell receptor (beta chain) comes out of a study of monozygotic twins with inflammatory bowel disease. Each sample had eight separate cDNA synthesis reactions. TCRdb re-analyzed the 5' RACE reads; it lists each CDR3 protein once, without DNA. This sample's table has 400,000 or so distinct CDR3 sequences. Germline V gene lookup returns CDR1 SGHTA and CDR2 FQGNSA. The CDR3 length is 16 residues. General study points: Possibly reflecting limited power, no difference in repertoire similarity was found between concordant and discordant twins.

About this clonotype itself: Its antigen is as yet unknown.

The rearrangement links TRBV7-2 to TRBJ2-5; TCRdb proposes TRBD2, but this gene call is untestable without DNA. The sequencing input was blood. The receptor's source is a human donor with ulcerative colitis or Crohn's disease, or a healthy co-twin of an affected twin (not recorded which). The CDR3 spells CASSLRLAGGQETQYF.